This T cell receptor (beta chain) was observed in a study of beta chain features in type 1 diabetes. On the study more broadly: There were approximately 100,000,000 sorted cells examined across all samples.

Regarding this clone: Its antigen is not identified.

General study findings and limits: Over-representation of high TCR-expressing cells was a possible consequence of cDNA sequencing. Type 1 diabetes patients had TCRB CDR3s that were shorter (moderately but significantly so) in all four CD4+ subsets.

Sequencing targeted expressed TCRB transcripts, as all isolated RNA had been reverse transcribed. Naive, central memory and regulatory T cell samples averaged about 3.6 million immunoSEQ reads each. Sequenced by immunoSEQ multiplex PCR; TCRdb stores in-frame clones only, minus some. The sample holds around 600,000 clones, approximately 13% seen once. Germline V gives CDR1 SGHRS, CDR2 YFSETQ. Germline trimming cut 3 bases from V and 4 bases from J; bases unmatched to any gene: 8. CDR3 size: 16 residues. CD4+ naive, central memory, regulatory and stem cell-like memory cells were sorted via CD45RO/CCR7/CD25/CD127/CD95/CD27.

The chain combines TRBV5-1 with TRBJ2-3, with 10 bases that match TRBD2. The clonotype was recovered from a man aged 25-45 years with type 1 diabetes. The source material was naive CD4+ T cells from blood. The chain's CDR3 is CASSSLAAGGSDTQYF. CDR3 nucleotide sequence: TGCGCCAGCAGCTCCCTCGCAGCGGGGGGGTCAGATACGCAGTATTTT.